Included here is one T cell receptor (beta chain) sequence, with context. CDR1 is MNHNY and CDR2 is SVGAGI in the germline V gene (reference sequence). Trimming took 4 bases from V and 0 from J, leaving 13 bases between them. The CDR3 runs 15 residues. This entry comes from a study of blood T cell repertoires in COVID-19. Sequencing used immunoSEQ multiplex PCR; TCRdb keeps in-frame clones, though not all of them. The table lists 100,000 to 120,000 clones, about 75% of them singletons, with roughly 17% in the top ten. The sequencing input was peripheral blood. The origin of this receptor is a woman of 80 years or more with active or convalescent COVID-19. V usage is TRBV6-6 and J usage is TRBJ2-7, with TRBD1 as a possible D gene (6 bases). CDR3 DNA: TGTGCCAGCAGTTCCAACAGGGTAATCTCCTACGAGCAGTACTTC. This translates into CASSSNRVISYEQYF.